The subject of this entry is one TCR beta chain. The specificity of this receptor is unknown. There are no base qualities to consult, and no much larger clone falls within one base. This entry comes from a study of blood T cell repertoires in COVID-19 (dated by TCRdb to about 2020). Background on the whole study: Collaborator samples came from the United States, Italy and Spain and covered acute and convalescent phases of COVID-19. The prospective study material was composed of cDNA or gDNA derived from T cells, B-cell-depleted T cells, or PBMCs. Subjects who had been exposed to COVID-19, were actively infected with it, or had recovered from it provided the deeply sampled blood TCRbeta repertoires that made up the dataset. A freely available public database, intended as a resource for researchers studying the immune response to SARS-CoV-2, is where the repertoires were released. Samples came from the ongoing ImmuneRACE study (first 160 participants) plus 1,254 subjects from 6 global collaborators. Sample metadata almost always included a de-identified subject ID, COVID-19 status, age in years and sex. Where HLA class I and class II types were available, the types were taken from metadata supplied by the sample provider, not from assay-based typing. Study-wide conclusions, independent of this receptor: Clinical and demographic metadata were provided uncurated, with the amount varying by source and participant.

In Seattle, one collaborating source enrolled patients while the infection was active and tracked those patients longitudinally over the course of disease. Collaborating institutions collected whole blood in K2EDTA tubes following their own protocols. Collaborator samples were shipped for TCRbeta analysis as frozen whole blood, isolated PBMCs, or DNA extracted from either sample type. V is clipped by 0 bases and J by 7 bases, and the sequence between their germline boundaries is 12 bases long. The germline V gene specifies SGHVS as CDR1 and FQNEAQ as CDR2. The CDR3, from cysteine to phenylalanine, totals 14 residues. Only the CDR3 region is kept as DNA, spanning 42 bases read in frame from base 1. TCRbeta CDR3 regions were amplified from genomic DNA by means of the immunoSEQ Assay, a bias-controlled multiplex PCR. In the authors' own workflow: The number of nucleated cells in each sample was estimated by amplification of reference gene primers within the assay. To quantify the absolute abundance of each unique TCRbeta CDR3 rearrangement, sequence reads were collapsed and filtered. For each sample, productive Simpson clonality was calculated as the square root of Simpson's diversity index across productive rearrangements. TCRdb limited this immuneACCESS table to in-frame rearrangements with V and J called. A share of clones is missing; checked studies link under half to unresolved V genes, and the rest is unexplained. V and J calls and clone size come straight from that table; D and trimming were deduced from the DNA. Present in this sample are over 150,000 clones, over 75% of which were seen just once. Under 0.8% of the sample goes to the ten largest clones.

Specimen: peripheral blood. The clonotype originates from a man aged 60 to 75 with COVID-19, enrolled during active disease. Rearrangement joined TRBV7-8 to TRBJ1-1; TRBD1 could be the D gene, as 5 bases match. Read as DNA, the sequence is TGTGCCAGCAGCTTAGCGCCGTTCGGGGGTGAAGCTTTCTTT. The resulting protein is CASSLAPFGGEAFF.